The 5 T cell receptor beta chains below all came from one sample that was sequenced in a study of blood T cells in healthy people across ages. Through a sample-barcoded 5' primer and a J-beta primer mix, a second PCR was run for roughly 6 to 11 cycles. MiXCR, run by TCRdb on the 5' RACE reads, gives a single entry per CDR3 protein. The sample carries around 1.5 million distinct CDR3 sequences, about 31% recorded once. Sequencing used blood. These receptors came from a woman under 40 in good health.

This clonotype has only a few counts. The chain couples TRBV27 to TRBJ2-5, with D perhaps matching TRBD1 (5 bases). From germline, CDR1 is MNHEY and CDR2 SMNVEV (reference sequence). With 6 bases removed from V and 0 bases from J, the gap between germline ends came to 14 bases. The CDR3 has 15 amino acids. DNA for the CDR3: TGTGCCAGCAGCCAGGGATCCCAGTACCAAGAGACCCAGTACTTC. Translation: CASSQGSQYQETQYF.

This clonotype was counted only a few times. The chain has TRBV3-1 and TRBJ2-7; D gene ambiguous. V lost 4 bases and J 2 bases, leaving 15 bases between the germline ends. CDR3 length: 15 amino acids. The germline gives CDR1 LGHDT, CDR2 YNNKEL (reference sequence). Written as DNA, the CDR3 is TGTGCCAGCAGCCTTGGCGACCGACGGCCCTACGAGCAGTACTTC. Amino acid sequence: CASSLGDRRPYEQYF.

Concerning this clonotype itself: A much bigger clone sits one base away, suggesting this may be a read error. The rearrangement links TRBV6-5 to TRBJ2-3; D may correspond to TRBD1 or TRBD2 (5 bases each). The CDR3 runs to 15 residues. CDR1 is MNHEY and CDR2 is SVGAGI in the germline V gene. CDR3 loop: CASRPPGRRTDMQYF. The CDR3 nucleotides read TGTGCCAGCAGGCCCCCGGGGCGCAGAACAGATATGCAGTATTTT.

CDR3 loop: CASSDAGHLYSNQPQHF. The CDR3 DNA sequence: TGTGCCAGCAGTGACGCGGGACACCTCTATAGCAATCAGCCCCAGCATTTT. The chain has TRBV6-1 and TRBJ1-5, with a weak D call TRBD1 (6 bases). V was shortened by 3 bases and J by 0 bases, with 15 bases between the two germline ends. Germline CDR1 and CDR2: MNHNS and SASEGT. The CDR3 has 17 amino acids.

The chain couples TRBV12-3 or TRBV12-4 to TRBJ1-1; D is possibly TRBD1 (6 bases). This CDR3 region has 14 residues. The germline V and J ends were trimmed by 6 bases and 6 bases, with 17 bases remaining between them. For the CDR3, the DNA is TGTGCCAGCAGGCAAAGGGGGTCATGGGCTGAAGCTTTCTTT. The encoded protein is CASRQRGSWAEAFF.